The T cell receptor beta chain under discussion was sequenced for a study of cytomegalovirus exposure and HLA in healthy donors. At the level of the study: In an early release, HLA-typed donors contributed tens of millions of unique TCR sequences. The study's findings and limits: The study flagged about 150 TCR beta chains as cytomegalovirus-associated. Both high specificity and high sensitivity reportedly marked the classifier's diagnosis of cytomegalovirus status.

This clone has only a few counts. Antigen specificity is unknown. The PCR contained 60 Vbeta and 13 Jbeta primers. Measured with immunoSEQ multiplex PCR; TCRdb has only the in-frame clones, and not every one. The profile shows roughly 200,000 clones, about 82% of them singletons. CDR3 length equals 15 residues. Trimming stripped 1 base from V and 7 bases from J, with 12 bases between. Germline values: CDR1 SGDLS, CDR2 YYNGEE. The rearrangement uses TRBV9 and TRBJ1-6; D gene unclear. The sequenced sample consisted of PBMCs. This sequence originates from a woman aged 45-65 years in good health and CMV-seronegative. This chain's CDR3 is CASSVMAAGNSPLHF. In DNA form, the CDR3 reads TGTGCCAGCAGCGTAATGGCAGCGGGGAATTCACCCCTCCACTTT.